Below are 4 T cell receptor beta chains sequenced from a single sample in a study of T-cell memory formation after mild COVID-19. Each CDR3 protein gets one entry after TCRdb re-called the 5' RACE reads with MiXCR. The sample lists around 320,000 distinct CDR3 sequences; just under 20% were seen once. Input material: PBMCs or a T cell subset sorted from them (not recorded which). The receptors derive from a man aged 18 to 30 who had mild COVID-19 (a few samples of this study predate the infection). Cell type and time point are not known.

The chain links TRBV9 to TRBJ1-6; the D is unclear. Trimming stripped 2 bases from V and 3 bases from J, with 9 bases between. Looked up from germline, CDR1 is SGDLS and CDR2 is YYNGEE. This CDR3 has 15 residues. For the CDR3, the DNA is TGTGCCAGCAGCGTGGACGGTCACTATAATTCACCCCTCCACTTT. This sequence encodes CASSVDGHYNSPLHF. Full variable domain (missing parts from reference TRBV9 and TRBJ1-6): DSGVTQTPKHLITATGQRVTLRCSPRSGDLSVYWYQQSLDQGLQFLIQYYNGEERAKGNILERFSAQQFPDLHSELNLSSLELGDSALYFCASSVDGHYNSPLHFGNGTRLTVT.

The chain recombines TRBV7-3 with TRBJ2-7, with 7 bases lining up with TRBD1. J lost 3 bases, V lost 5 bases, and 4 bases had no gene match. This CDR3 has 13 amino acids. CDR1 and CDR2 from the germline V gene are SGHTA and FQGTGA. The CDR3 sequence is CASSLGQFYEQYF. CDR3 nucleotide sequence: TGTGCCAGCAGCCTGGGACAGTTCTACGAGCAGTACTTC.

This clonotype was seen only a few times. V and J are TRBV28 and TRBJ2-1, with D possibly being TRBD1 (6 bases). The CDR3 contains 16 residues. Trimming removed 6 bases at V and 4 bases at J, with 19 bases between. The germline V gene has CDR1 MDHEN and CDR2 SYDVKM. CDR3 nucleotide sequence: TGTGCCAGCAGGATCCTGACAGGTGGTGGGTACAATGAGCAGTTCTTC. Translation: CASRILTGGGYNEQFF.

The chain has TRBV12-3 or TRBV12-4 and TRBJ1-1, with D unclear. The CDR3 spans 14 residues. Trimming stripped 1 base from V and 5 bases from J, with 11 bases between. DNA for the CDR3: TGTGCCAGCAGTTTAGTGCTCGCCGGGACTGAAGCTTTCTTT. This sequence encodes CASSLVLAGTEAFF.